The 24 T cell receptor beta chains below all came from one sample that was sequenced in a study of T cell repertoires in cytomegalovirus infection (dated by TCRdb to 2018 to 2020). This specimen's treatment or condition label, interpreted: in vitro stimulation with specific CMV peptide epitopes to enrich CMV-specific T cells. Their specific antigens are unknown. The instrument given in TCRdb is Illumina HiSeq 1500. TCRdb ran its own pipeline on the public reads, namely fastp trimming at Q25 and MiXCR clone calling, and kept in-frame beta chains. Each entry is one CDR3 protein sequence, shown with its most common DNA and genes. For this sample the table gives around 900,000 distinct CDR3 sequences, of which about a third were detected only once. Of the sample, over 12% is held by the ten largest clones. The specimen comprised cultured CD8+ T cells from PBMCs, sampled from culture after CMV antigen stimulation. The receptors here all came from a human donor in good health (CMV status not recorded). Some clones in this sample may be carry-over from other donors' samples.

This clonotype was observed a few times. The V gene is TRBV19, the J gene TRBJ2-1, with a possible D match to TRBD1 (5 bases). V shed 7 bases and J shed 8 bases, with 21 bases lying between them. Germline V lookup: CDR1 LNHDA, CDR2 SQIVND (reference sequence). The CDR3 covers 15 residues. The CDR3 coding sequence is TGTGCCAGTAACCGACGCGGATTCAGGGTCCATGAGCAGTTCTTC. This gives the protein CASNRRGFRVHEQFF.

This clonotype was counted a few times. V is TRBV12-3 or TRBV12-4 and J is TRBJ1-2; TRBD1 matches at 7 bases. Trimming took 6 bases from V and 6 from J; bases not matched to a gene: 10. The CDR3 is 14 amino acids. CDR3 nucleotides: TGTGCCAGCAGCCATTCAGGGGGGCTGCATGGCTACACCTTC. As protein: CASSHSGGLHGYTF.

This clonotype turned up a few times. The V call is TRBV19, the J call TRBJ1-2; 7 bases are shared with TRBD1. Unmatched junction bases numbered 10, after V lost 3 bases and J lost 3 bases. CDR3 length: 16 amino acids. The V gene's germline CDR1 is LNHDA and CDR2 SQIVND (reference sequence). CDR3 region: CASSIDTGQIYYGYTF. The DNA of the CDR3 is TGTGCCAGTAGTATCGACACGGGACAGATCTACTATGGCTACACCTTC.

The chain combines TRBV27 with TRBJ2-2; D is perhaps TRBD1 (5 bases). V dropped 0 bases and J dropped 5 bases, with 7 bases sitting between them. Germline V gives CDR1 MNHEY, CDR2 SMNVEV (reference sequence). This CDR3 is 14 amino acids long. The CDR3 spells CASSLSGRTGELFF. CDR3 DNA sequence: TGTGCCAGCAGTTTATCGGGGCGGACCGGGGAGCTGTTTTTT.

This clonotype has only a few counts. This chain connects TRBV27 to TRBJ1-1; D is possibly TRBD1 (5 bases). The germline V gene has CDR1 MNHEY and CDR2 SMNVEV (reference sequence). CDR3 length equals 15 residues. V lost 6 bases and J 1 base, leaving 15 bases between the germline ends. The chain's CDR3 is CASRNPLGANTEAFF. The CDR3 nucleotides are TGTGCCAGCAGGAACCCACTCGGGGCGAACACTGAAGCTTTCTTT.

In DNA, the CDR3 is TGTGCCAGCAGTTACTCCAGGGAGTCTGGGGCCAACGTCCTGACTTTC. Translated, it gives CASSYSRESGANVLTF. The chain recombines TRBV6-6 with TRBJ2-6; the D gene could be TRBD1 or TRBD2 (5 bases each). The CDR3 has 16 residues. In germline, CDR1 is MNHNY, CDR2 SVGAGI (reference sequence). The ends were cut back, 0 bases at V and 1 base at J, with 7 bases in the middle.

This rearrangement joins TRBV19 to TRBJ1-2; 7 bases fit TRBD1. With 4 bases clipped from V and 8 bases from J, the junction kept 16 bases outside the gene matches. Germline CDR1 reads LNHDA; CDR2 reads SQIVND (reference sequence). The CDR3 has 16 residues. The CDR3 region has the DNA TGTGCCAGTAGTACCCGTTTCGGGGGGACAGTCGACGGCTACACCTTC. Protein: CASSTRFGGTVDGYTF. The variable domain in full, completed from reference TRBV19 and TRBJ1-2, reads DGGITQSPKYLFRKEGQNVTLSCEQNLNHDAMYWYRQDPGQGLRLIYYSQIVNDFQKGDIAEGYSVSREKKESFPLTVTSAQKNPTAFYLCASSTRFGGTVDGYTFGSGTRLTVV.

CDR3 coding DNA: TGCAGCGTTATTAGCGGGGGAGGACGCACAGATACGCAGTATTTT. Its translation: CSVISGGGRTDTQYF. The rearrangement uses TRBV29-1 and TRBJ2-3, with 9 bases that match TRBD2. This CDR3 is 15 amino acids long. Losses at the gene ends were 5 bases for V and 1 base for J; bases not matched to a gene: 7. Germline CDR1 and CDR2: SQVTM and ANQGSEA.

To note about this clonotype: The junction does not match germline at one end; this may be a read error. The chain couples TRBV12-3 or TRBV12-4 to TRBJ2-7; D possibly corresponds to TRBD2 (5 bases). The CDR3 sequence is 12 residues long. CDR3 in amino acids: CAGSLDSYEQYF. The DNA of the CDR3 is TGTGCCGGCAGTTTGGACTCGTACGAGCAGTACTTC.

This chain connects TRBV12-3 or TRBV12-4 to TRBJ1-5; 10 bases fit TRBD1. The V segment lost 5 bases and the J segment 0 bases; nucleotides outside the gene matches: 7. This CDR3 spans 17 amino acids. CDR3 nucleotide sequence: TGTGCCAGCAGTCCCGGGACAGGGGCCTATAGCAATCAGCCCCAGCATTTT. It is translated as CASSPGTGAYSNQPQHF.

This clonotype was observed a handful of times. The CDR3 region is CASSNPGTGDEQYV. As DNA, the CDR3 is TGTGCCAGCAGTAACCCCGGGACAGGGGACGAGCAGTACGTC. V is TRBV6-2 or TRBV6-3 and J is TRBJ2-7; 10 bases are a match to TRBD1. Trimming took 5 bases from V and 5 from J; bases not matched to a gene: 6. Germline V gives CDR1 MNHEY, CDR2 SVGEGT. This CDR3 spans 14 amino acids.

This sequence joins TRBV6-5 and TRBJ2-1; 13 bases are shared with TRBD2. The germline V gene encodes CDR1 MNHEY and CDR2 SVGAGI. The CDR3 is 16 amino acids. The ends lost 2 bases at V and 9 bases at J; junction bases unmatched: 7. The CDR3: CASSYALAGGPPEQFF. The CDR3 DNA is TGTGCCAGCAGTTACGCACTAGCGGGGGGGCCTCCTGAGCAGTTCTTC.

This clonotype was observed a handful of times. DNA for the CDR3: TGTGCCAGTAGTCCGCTCTTTACATCCCATCAGGATGAGCAGTTCTTC. This encodes CASSPLFTSHQDEQFF. The V and J genes are TRBV19 and TRBJ2-1; unclear D gene. CDR1 LNHDA and CDR2 SQIVND come from the germline V gene (reference sequence). V was pared by 5 bases and J by 8 bases, with 22 bases between. The CDR3 runs to 16 residues. The whole variable domain, filled in from reference TRBV19 and TRBJ2-1, reads DGGITQSPKYLFRKEGQNVTLSCEQNLNHDAMYWYRQDPGQGLRLIYYSQIVNDFQKGDIAEGYSVSREKKESFPLTVTSAQKNPTAFYLCASSPLFTSHQDEQFFGPGTRLTVL.

In this sample, this clonotype turned up a few times. The rearrangement links TRBV19 to TRBJ2-7; the match to TRBD1 covers 9 bases. The CDR3 has 15 amino acids. Germline V gene data show CDR1 as LNHDA and CDR2 as SQIVND (reference sequence). The junction had 7 bases not matched to a gene; V was cut back by 3 bases and J by 4 bases. CDR3 nucleotide sequence: TGTGCCAGTAGTATCTTAGGGACAGGGAGTTACGAGCAGTACTTC. Its translation: CASSILGTGSYEQYF.

The J gene is TRBJ2-2, the V gene TRBV4-1; weak D call: TRBD2 (5 bases). The length of the CDR3 is 15 residues. Germline CDR1 MGHRA, CDR2 YSYEKL. V lost 1 base, J lost 5 bases, and 11 bases lay in between. The CDR3 DNA reads as TGCGCCAGCAGCCAAGTCACCGGGGAGACCGGGGAGCTGTTTTTT. Translation: CASSQVTGETGELFF.

The chain uses TRBV7-8 and TRBJ2-5; 10 bases line up with TRBD2. From germline, CDR1 is SGHVS and CDR2 FQNEAQ. The V segment lost 5 bases and the J segment 0 bases; nucleotides outside the gene matches: 6. This CDR3 is built from 16 residues. CDR3 DNA sequence: TGTGCCAGCAGCACCGGGACTAGCGTATACCAAGAGACCCAGTACTTC. It is translated as CASSTGTSVYQETQYF. The full variable domain, in which reference TRBV7-8 and TRBJ2-5 provide the parts outside the CDR3, is GAGVSQSPRYKVAKRGQDVALRCDPISGHVSLFWYQQALGQGPEFLTYFQNEAQLDKSGLPSDRFFAERPEGSVSTLKIQRTQQEDSAVYLCASSTGTSVYQETQYFGPGTRLLVL.

This clonotype was seen many times. V usage is TRBV7-6 and J usage is TRBJ2-5; D remains unclear. Germline assignment: CDR1 SGHVS and CDR2 FNYEAQ. This CDR3 has 13 amino acids. Trimming took 1 base from V and 5 from J, leaving 8 bases between them. The CDR3 reads CASSLGHGETQYF. The CDR3 nucleotides are TGTGCCAGCAGCTTAGGCCACGGCGAGACCCAGTACTTC.

This clonotype was seen more than once but under ten times. V gene TRBV28 combines with J gene TRBJ2-5; TRBD2 agrees at 9 bases. V dropped 6 bases and J dropped 2; count of bases not matched to a gene: 10. Per the germline V gene, CDR1 is MDHEN and CDR2 is SYDVKM. This CDR3 comprises 16 residues. CDR3 DNA sequence: TGTGCCAGCAGCTCGCCTCTAGCGGGGAGTCAAGAGACCCAGTACTTC. Amino acid sequence: CASSSPLAGSQETQYF.

This clonotype was seen a handful of times. The CDR3 is CASSPDRGGYGYTF. As DNA, the CDR3 is TGTGCCAGCAGTCCCGACAGGGGGGGCTATGGCTACACCTTC. This rearrangement joins TRBV27 to TRBJ1-2, with TRBD1 matching 9 bases. CDR1 and CDR2 (germline): MNHEY, SMNVEV (reference sequence). The V gene end was trimmed by 5 bases and the J gene end by 4 bases; junction bases not matched to a gene: 5. The CDR3 is made up of 14 amino acids.

The chain carries TRBV29-1 and TRBJ1-1; D is ambiguous. This CDR3 has 14 residues. The germline CDR1 and CDR2 sequences are SQVTM and ANQGSEA. V lost 6 bases, J lost 6 bases, and 20 bases lay in between. The CDR3: CSVRSVQQFAEAFF. The CDR3 DNA reads TGCAGCGTAAGATCTGTACAGCAGTTTGCTGAAGCTTTCTTT.

The gene calls are TRBV6-1 and TRBJ2-3; 14 bases fit TRBD2. The trim removed 5 bases at V and 0 bases at J, leaving 10 bases unmatched. The CDR3 consists of 19 residues. Germline-derived CDR1 and CDR2 are MNHNS and SASEGT. CDR3 protein: CASSRSGLAGAASTDTQYF. CDR3 nucleotides: TGTGCCAGCAGTCGCTCGGGACTAGCGGGGGCCGCTAGCACAGATACGCAGTATTTT.

Ten or more counts support this clonotype. This chain uses TRBV7-8 with TRBJ1-6, with 7 bases that match TRBD1. V shed 6 bases, J shed 3 bases, and the junction held 2 bases outside the gene matches. Germline-derived CDR1 and CDR2 are SGHVS and FQNEAQ. CDR3 size: 14 residues. CDR3 residues: CASRDRSYNSPLHF. As DNA, the CDR3 is TGTGCCAGCAGGGACAGGAGCTATAATTCACCCCTCCACTTT.

This clonotype was found many times. This chain connects TRBV7-6 to TRBJ1-5; D possibly corresponds to TRBD1 (5 bases). V dropped 1 base and J dropped 2 bases, with 12 bases sitting between them. The CDR3 is 16 residues long. Germline V gene lookup returns CDR1 SGHVS and CDR2 FNYEAQ. CDR3 sequence (DNA): TGTGCCAGCAGCTTAGGGAGGGGTGGGGGCAATCAGCCCCAGCATTTT. As protein: CASSLGRGGGNQPQHF.

This clonotype turned up a few times. The rearrangement joins TRBV5-6 to TRBJ1-2; maybe TRBD1 (6 bases). Trimming left V 6 bases short and J 6 bases short, with 18 bases between. The CDR3 has 14 residues. Germline CDR1 and CDR2: SGHDT and YYEEEE. CDR3 nucleotide sequence: TGTGCCAGCATCCTATTAGGGGGAAAGGATGGCTACACCTTC. Protein sequence: CASILLGGKDGYTF.